A selection of T cell receptor beta chains follows, all from one sample in a study of CD8 T cells in Susac syndrome. TCRdb re-called the immunoSEQ multiplex PCR reads with MiXCR, one entry per CDR3 protein. The sample has 180,000 or so distinct CDR3 sequences; about 95% are singletons. Sequencing was carried out using CD4+ T cells from PBMCs. The receptors derive from a human donor in good health. Each CDR3 is given with its conserved first and last residue. D genes are given only for firm matches. Part of the rows lack a size; the others show once, few, many or a class for expanded clones.

d_call	clone_size	v_call	j_call	cdr3_aa	cdr3_nt
-	-	TRBV4-3	TRBJ2-3	CASSQALTGTDTQYF	TGCGCCAGCAGCCAAGCCCTGACAGGCACAGATACGCAGTATTTT
-	-	TRBV5-1	TRBJ2-5	CASRIGPYQETQYF	TGCGCCAGCAGGATAGGACCGTACCAAGAGACCCAGTACTTC
TRBD1	-	TRBV7-2	TRBJ1-1	CASSFTGGTEAFF	TGTGCCAGCAGCTTCACAGGGGGAACTGAAGCTTTCTTT
TRBD2	-	TRBV29-1	TRBJ2-7	CSVEALAGGSYEQYF	TGCAGCGTTGAAGCCTTAGCGGGCGGCTCCTACGAGCAGTACTTC
-	-	TRBV19	TRBJ2-3	CASTPSRSRDTQYF	TGTGCCAGTACCCCTAGCCGGAGTAGGGATACGCAGTATTTT
TRBD1	-	TRBV6-6	TRBJ2-1	CASSWTGGYNEQFF	TGTGCCAGCAGCTGGACAGGGGGATACAATGAGCAGTTCTTC
TRBD1	once	TRBV29-1	TRBJ2-5	CSADGQGLQTQYF	TGCAGCGCCGACGGACAGGGATTGCAGACCCAGTACTTC
-	-	TRBV29-1	TRBJ2-5	CSVVVNGGVRETQYF	TGCAGCGTTGTTGTCAATGGGGGAGTGAGGGAGACCCAGTACTTC
TRBD2	-	TRBV29-1	TRBJ2-3	CSVVFMASGRTDTQYF	TGCAGCGTTGTCTTCATGGCTAGCGGACGCACAGATACGCAGTATTTT
-	-	TRBV28	TRBJ1-4	CASSLNTPWAEKLFF	TGTGCCAGCAGTTTAAACACTCCGTGGGCCGAAAAACTGTTTTTT
-	-	TRBV6-2/TRBV6-3	TRBJ1-5	CASSYRDVVGNQPQHF	TGTGCCAGCAGTTATAGGGACGTCGTAGGCAATCAGCCCCAGCATTTT
-	few	TRBV3-1	TRBJ2-3	CASSQGSTQYF	TGTGCCAGCAGCCAAGGCAGTACGCAGTATTTT
-	-	TRBV29-1	TRBJ1-2	CSAGLGGRGYTF	TGCAGCGCCGGATTGGGGGGCAGGGGCTACACCTTC
-	-	TRBV2	TRBJ1-4	CASSWPPEKLFF	TGTGCCAGCTCATGGCCTCCTGAAAAACTGTTTTTT
-	-	TRBV28	TRBJ1-1	CASSLPGTNTEAFF	TGTGCCAGCAGTTTACCCGGGACGAACACTGAAGCTTTCTTT
-	-	TRBV5-1	TRBJ2-7	CASSQNSYEQYF	TGCGCCAGCAGCCAGAACTCCTACGAGCAGTACTTC
TRBD1	-	TRBV20-1	TRBJ1-2	CSARETGGAYGYTF	TGCAGTGCTAGAGAGACAGGGGGGGCCTATGGCTACACCTTC
TRBD1	-	TRBV27	TRBJ1-5	CASSPSTGIGNQPQHF	TGTGCCAGCAGTCCCTCGACAGGGATCGGGAATCAGCCCCAGCATTTT